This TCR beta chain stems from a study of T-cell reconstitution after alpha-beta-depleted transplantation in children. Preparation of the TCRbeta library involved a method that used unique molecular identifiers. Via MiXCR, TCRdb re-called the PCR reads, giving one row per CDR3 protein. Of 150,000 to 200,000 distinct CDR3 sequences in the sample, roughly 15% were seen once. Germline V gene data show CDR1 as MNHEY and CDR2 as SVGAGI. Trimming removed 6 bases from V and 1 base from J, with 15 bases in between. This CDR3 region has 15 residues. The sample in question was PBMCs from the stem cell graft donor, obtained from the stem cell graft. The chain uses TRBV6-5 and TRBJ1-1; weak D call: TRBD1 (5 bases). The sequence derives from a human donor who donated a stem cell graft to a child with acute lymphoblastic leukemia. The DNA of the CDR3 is TGTGCCAGCAGGCGGGCCGGGACTTCGAACACTGAAGCTTTCTTT. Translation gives CASRRAGTSNTEAFF.